This T cell receptor (beta chain) stems from a study of metastatic and nonmetastatic thyroid tumors. Study in general: Where malignant and benign thyroid patients were concerned, repertoires were compared across blood and tumor or nodule tissue. Study conclusions and caveats: Relative to benign nodules, malignant thyroid tumors were reportedly characterized by significantly elevated TCR beta diversity in blood and tumor.

Germline V gene data show CDR1 as MRHNA and CDR2 as SNTAGT. The CDR3 is 18 residues long. V trimming: 6 bases; J trimming: 4 bases; junction bases outside the gene matches: 16. No treatment had been given to any patient before thyroid surgery. The authors' processing: The study's classifier, a distant-metastasis tool for papillary thyroid cancer, was built using CDR3 differences across clinicopathological groups. MiXCR reprocessed the PCR reads for TCRdb. What appears here as the V and J calls and clone size reflects TCRdb's work, not the paper's. This sample has 25,000 to 40,000 clones; 6% to 9.5% occur once, and the top ten carry about 45%. This clone was counted ten times or more. Its antigen is not identified.

This sequence joins TRBV6-4 and TRBJ2-7, with TRBD2 matching 12 bases. The sample taken for sequencing was blood. The receptor comes from a female donor with papillary thyroid cancer or a benign thyroid nodule (not recorded which). Some clones in this sample may be carry-over from other donors' samples. The CDR3 DNA sequence: TGTGCCAGCAGGGCTAGGACTAGCGGGGACCAGACGGGTTACGAGCAGTACTTC. Protein: CASRARTSGDQTGYEQYF.